This T cell receptor beta chain appears in the sequencing data of a study of tumor-infiltrating lymphocytes in primary liver carcinoma. Study information: Staged T1-T3 N0M0, the tumors had sizes that ranged from roughly 4 to 10 cm across. General study results and limits: Pairs of tumor regions overlapped more than tumor-adjacent and tumor-blood pairs did.

Blood RNA came from unsorted whole blood; germline DNA was also extracted. Donors were untreated and chronically infected with HBV. A primer in the constant region served to generate TCR beta cDNA from approximately 500 ng of total RNA. Employing slightly modified ARM-PCR, three nested multiplex PCR rounds were run, and these gave rise to the TCR beta libraries. Two initial PCR rounds of about 10 cycles each paired TRBV1-TRBV30 forward primers with a C-beta reverse primer. TCRdb used MiXCR to reprocess the multiplex PCR reads, holding one entry per CDR3 protein. The sample has about 200,000 distinct CDR3 sequences; less than 70% are singletons. Germline CDR1 WSHSY, CDR2 SAAADI. The CDR3 is 15 residues long. V was trimmed by 1 base and J by 4 bases, leaving 13 bases between them. This clonotype was recorded many times. Its antigen remains unknown.

The rearrangement joins TRBV10-2 to TRBJ1-2; tentatively, D is TRBD1 (5 bases). Sequencing was performed on peripheral blood. The origin of this receptor is a woman aged 60 to 75 with primary liver carcinoma and hepatitis B virus infection. The CDR3: CASSELDGGGYGYTF. The CDR3 region has the DNA TGCGCCAGCAGTGAGTTGGACGGGGGGGGCTATGGCTACACCTTC.